These T cell receptor beta chains were read from a single sample in a study of OX40 agonist ivuxolimab in advanced cancers. Sequencing used immunoSEQ multiplex PCR; TCRdb keeps in-frame clones, though not all of them. The sample yields under 35,000 clones, around 92% seen once. The source material was CD4+ or CD8+ T cells sorted from blood, sampled in a trial of the OX40 agonist ivuxolimab. The receptors were gathered from an adult with an advanced solid tumor such as melanoma, head and neck, liver or kidney cancer. Each CDR3 is given with its conserved first and last residue. A D gene is named only where the DNA matches it firmly. Part of the rows lack a size; the others show once, few, many or a class for expanded clones.

-	TRBV5-6	TRBJ2-7	once	CASSLDPGEQYF	TGTGCCAGCAGCTTGGATCCTGGCGAGCAGTACTTC
-	TRBV19	TRBJ1-5	-	CASSIEVELNQPQHF	TGTGCCAGTAGTATAGAGGTAGAGCTCAATCAGCCCCAGCATTTT
-	TRBV28	TRBJ2-1	-	CASSLFSTYNEQFF	TGTGCCAGCAGTTTATTCTCCACCTACAATGAGCAGTTCTTC
-	TRBV7-6	TRBJ2-7	-	CASSQTPGEGEQYF	TGTGCCAGCAGCCAAACCCCAGGGGAGGGGGAGCAGTACTTC
-	TRBV7-6	TRBJ1-2	-	CASSPRPGRGSEGYTF	TGTGCCAGCAGCCCACGCCCGGGACGGGGGAGTGAAGGCTACACCTTC
-	TRBV10-3	TRBJ1-2	-	CAITAKFGDGYTF	TGTGCCATCACCGCCAAGTTCGGGGACGGCTACACCTTC
TRBD2	TRBV5-1	TRBJ2-2	-	CASSLAEARDTGELFF	TGCGCCAGCAGCCTAGCGGAAGCGAGGGACACCGGGGAGCTGTTTTTT
-	TRBV21-1	TRBJ2-1	few	CASSKGSGGVHEQFF	TGTGCCAGCAGCAAAGGGAGCGGGGGAGTCCATGAGCAGTTCTTC
-	TRBV13	TRBJ2-7	-	CASSPGSGTYEQYF	TGTGCCAGCAGCCCCGGGAGCGGTACCTACGAGCAGTACTTC
TRBD1	TRBV6-5	TRBJ2-5	-	CASSYTPGQGETQYF	TGTGCCAGCAGTTACACCCCGGGACAGGGAGAGACCCAGTACTTC